What follows are 19 T cell receptor beta chains derived from one specimen sequenced in a study of human T cells and chemical hapten exposure. Noted time point: pre-sensitization, week 0. As for treatment: therapeutic diphenylcyclopropenone sensitization with weekly scalp DPC. Each CDR3 protein gets one entry after TCRdb re-called the RACE reads with MiXCR. The repertoire holds 45,000 to 65,000 distinct CDR3 sequences, with more than 7.5% as singletons. Sequencing was performed on whole blood, taken in connection with sensitization to the hapten diphenylcyclopropenone (DPC). Receptor source: a middle-aged man with alopecia areata. Some clones in this sample may be carry-over from other donors' samples.

V and J are TRBV10-3 and TRBJ2-7, with D perhaps TRBD1 or TRBD2 (5 bases each). The germline V gene has CDR1 ENHRY and CDR2 SYGVKD. V shed 3 bases and J shed 9 bases, with 21 bases lying between them. The CDR3 length is 15 residues. CDR3 DNA sequence: TGTGCCATCAGTGACGGGCAGGGAGTCGATAGTAGGCAGTACTTC. Protein sequence: CAISDGQGVDSRQYF.

The rearrangement links TRBV20-1 to TRBJ1-2, with D possibly being TRBD1 (6 bases). V shed 6 bases and J shed 8 bases, with 16 bases lying between them. The CDR3 loop spans 12 amino acids. The germline V gene encodes CDR1 DFQATT and CDR2 SNEGSKA (reference sequence). The CDR3 DNA reads TGCAGTGCCGCACAGGGTATTGGGGGCTACACCTTC. Protein product: CSAAQGIGGYTF.

The table lists this clonotype with a few counts. This rearrangement joins TRBV28 to TRBJ2-3; 15 bases agree with TRBD2. This CDR3 comprises 21 residues. Germline CDR1 reads MDHEN; CDR2 reads SYDVKM. J lost 3 bases, V lost 5 bases, and 18 bases had no gene match. CDR3 bases: TGTGCCAGCAGTCTCCCCGGGACATTTGGACTAGCGGGAGGGCCGACAGATACGCAGTATTTT. Protein: CASSLPGTFGLAGGPTDTQYF. The complete variable domain, with remaining parts taken from reference TRBV28 and TRBJ2-3, reads DVKVTQSSRYLVKRTGEKVFLECVQDMDHENMFWYRQDPGLGLRLIYFSYDVKMKEKGDIPEGYSVSREKKERFSLILESASTNQTSMYLCASSLPGTFGLAGGPTDTQYFGPGTRLTVL.

This clonotype was observed at least ten times. This chain connects TRBV7-9 to TRBJ2-7, with 8 bases fitting TRBD1. Trimming took 5 bases from V and 5 from J; bases not matched to a gene: 11. The length of the CDR3 is 15 residues. Germline CDR1 and CDR2: SEHNR and FQNEAQ (reference sequence). The CDR3 DNA sequence: TGTGCCAGCAGCACTGGACAGGGAAAGTACCACGAGCAGTACTTC. Protein sequence: CASSTGQGKYHEQYF.

This clonotype was picked up many times. The chain is built from TRBV5-1 and TRBJ1-5; D is possibly TRBD1 (5 bases). Trimming took 0 bases from V and 7 from J, leaving 8 bases between them. The CDR3 extends over 13 amino acids. Germline V gene sequence: CDR1 SGHRS, CDR2 YFSETQ. The CDR3 loop is CASSLGSGQPQHF. DNA of the CDR3: TGCGCCAGCAGCTTGGGGTCAGGGCAGCCCCAGCATTTT.

This clonotype was counted ten times or more. The chain recombines TRBV20-1 with TRBJ1-1, with 8 bases that match TRBD1. This CDR3 is 13 amino acids long. In germline, CDR1 is DFQATT, CDR2 SNEGSKA (reference sequence). With V trimmed by 3 bases and J by 4 bases, 4 bases remained unmatched. CDR3: CSASRGRSTEAFF. CDR3 in DNA: TGCAGTGCTAGCAGGGGGCGCAGCACTGAAGCTTTCTTT.

V usage is TRBV5-1 and J usage is TRBJ2-3; the D call may be TRBD1 or TRBD2 (6 bases each). Germline CDR1 SGHRS, CDR2 YFSETQ. V was clipped by 4 bases and J by 4 bases, with 13 bases between them. CDR3 length equals 14 residues. Written as DNA, the CDR3 is TGCGCCAGCAGCACGGGGGCGCTCTCAGATACGCAGTATTTT. This codes for CASSTGALSDTQYF. Together with reference TRBV5-1 and TRBJ2-3, the CDR3 gives the full variable domain: KAGVTQTPRYLIKTRGQQVTLSCSPISGHRSVSWYQQTPGQGLQFLFEYFSETQRNKGNFPGRFSGRQFSNSRSEMNVSTLELGDSALYLCASSTGALSDTQYFGPGTRLTVL.

This clonotype appeared many times. V gene TRBV9 combines with J gene TRBJ2-7; 9 positions match TRBD2. Trimming removed 3 bases from V and 0 bases from J; junction bases left unmatched: 7. Germline V gene lookup returns CDR1 SGDLS and CDR2 YYNGEE. CDR3 length equals 16 residues. CDR3 protein: CASSGDTSGLSYEQYF. The CDR3, as DNA: TGTGCCAGCAGCGGGGATACTAGCGGGCTCTCCTACGAGCAGTACTTC.

This clonotype was seen many times. DNA for the CDR3: TGTGCCAGCAACCCCGGGACAGGGGGCCAAGAGACCCAGTACTTC. It translates to CASNPGTGGQETQYF. This chain links TRBV9 with TRBJ2-5, with 11 bases matching TRBD1. This CDR3 spans 15 amino acids. The V gene's germline CDR1 is SGDLS and CDR2 YYNGEE. With V trimmed by 6 bases and J by 1 base, 5 bases remained unmatched.

This clonotype occurred once. The rearrangement links TRBV20-1 to TRBJ2-6; D perhaps matches TRBD1 (6 bases). The CDR3 length is 15 residues. Trimming took 2 bases from V and 4 from J, leaving 12 bases between them. Germline V gives CDR1 DFQATT, CDR2 SNEGSKA (reference sequence). The CDR3 DNA is TGCAGTGCTAGACCCCCAGGGGCCGGGGCCAACGTCCTGACTTTC. It is translated as CSARPPGAGANVLTF.

This clonotype turned up a few times. The chain carries TRBV7-3 and TRBJ2-2; 9 nucleotides line up with TRBD2. Germline lookup yields CDR1 SGHTA and CDR2 FQGTGA. The junction had 6 bases not matched to a gene; V was cut back by 5 bases and J by 5 bases. This CDR3 is built from 15 residues. The CDR3 here is CASSLSGSGTGELFF. The CDR3, as DNA: TGTGCCAGCAGCCTTAGCGGGAGCGGTACCGGGGAGCTGTTTTTT.

This chain connects TRBV9 to TRBJ1-6; D is ambiguous. Trimming removed 0 bases from V and 6 bases from J, with 7 bases in between. The germline V gene has CDR1 SGDLS and CDR2 YYNGEE. The CDR3 consists of 14 residues. The CDR3 bases are TGTGCCAGCAGCGTAGTACAGTCTAATTCACCCCTCCACTTT. Translating it yields CASSVVQSNSPLHF.

This clonotype was seen a handful of times. The CDR3 loop is CASSRDFSSYEQYF. CDR3 sequence (DNA): TGTGCCAGCAGCCGGGACTTTAGCTCCTACGAGCAGTACTTC. The chain links TRBV11-2 to TRBJ2-7; tentatively, D is TRBD2 (6 bases). CDR1 SGHAT and CDR2 FQNNGV come from the germline V gene. V was trimmed by 5 bases and J by 0 bases, leaving 11 bases between them. The CDR3 length is 14 residues. The full variable domain, with the rest looked up from reference TRBV11-2 and TRBJ2-7, is EAGVAQSPRYKIIEKRQSVAFWCNPISGHATLYWYQQILGQGPKLLIQFQNNGVVDDSQLPKDRFSAERLKGVDSTLKIQPAKLEDSAVYLCASSRDFSSYEQYFGPGTRLTVT.

This clonotype was observed many times. The chain combines TRBV12-3 or TRBV12-4 with TRBJ2-1; a weak D match, TRBD2 (5 bases). This CDR3 spans 13 amino acids. V was clipped by 10 bases and J by 7 bases, with 17 bases between them. The CDR3: CATSRAVGNEQFF. The CDR3 DNA reads as TGTGCCACCTCCAGAGCGGTAGGTAATGAGCAGTTCTTC.

V gene TRBV5-1 combines with J gene TRBJ2-1, with D tentatively TRBD2 (7 bases). V lost 4 bases and J 1 base, leaving 15 bases between the germline ends. CDR3 length equals 16 residues. Germline CDR1 and CDR2: SGHRS and YFSETQ. The CDR3 here is CASSNRVAGSYNEQFF. The CDR3 DNA follows: TGCGCCAGCAGCAACAGGGTAGCGGGTTCCTACAATGAGCAGTTCTTC.

This clonotype was seen only a few times. This chain joins TRBV4-3 and TRBJ2-1; D is possibly TRBD2 (5 bases). V gave up 3 bases and J gave up 0 bases, with 9 bases separating them. This CDR3 has 15 amino acids. Germline CDR1 and CDR2: LGHNA and YSLEER. The CDR3 bases are TGCGCCAGCAGCCAGGGAGAACTCTCCTACAATGAGCAGTTCTTC. Protein sequence: CASSQGELSYNEQFF.

At least ten counts were recorded for this clonotype. The rearrangement uses TRBV7-8 and TRBJ1-3; D is undetermined. The CDR3 extends over 15 amino acids. V lost 0 bases and J 0 bases, leaving 6 bases between the germline ends. The V gene's germline CDR1 is SGHVS and CDR2 FQNEAQ. The CDR3 region is CASSLASDSGNTIYF. The CDR3 DNA follows: TGTGCCAGCAGCTTAGCGTCAGACTCTGGAAACACCATATATTTT.

CDR3 nucleotide sequence: TGTGCCGGAACCGGGACTCATAATTCACCCCTCCACTTT. It is translated as CAGTGTHNSPLHF. The chain carries TRBV30 and TRBJ1-6; perhaps TRBD1 as D (5 bases). Trimming removed 8 bases from V and 5 bases from J, with 13 bases in between. This CDR3 has 13 residues. The V gene's germline CDR1 is GTSNPN and CDR2 SVGIG (reference sequence).

This clonotype was counted ten times or more. The chain couples TRBV6-1 to TRBJ2-5; possible D gene TRBD2, 5 bases. There are 12 residues in the CDR3. V was clipped by 4 bases and J by 5 bases, with 8 bases between them. Germline loops: CDR1 MNHNS, CDR2 SASEGT. The CDR3 DNA follows: TGTGCCAGCAGTGTGAGAGGGGAGACCCAGTACTTC. Its protein product is CASSVRGETQYF.